Below, 32 T cell receptor beta chains from the same sample are listed, as sequenced in a study of T cells after posttransplantation cyclophosphamide. A marrow graft followed busulfan-fludarabine conditioning, with cyclophosphamide on days +3 and +4. The assay was immunoSEQ multiplex PCR, and TCRdb's table has in-frame clones only and misses some. The top ten clones hold 3.5% to 5% of a sample with several thousand clones, roughly 80% of them seen once. The sequencing used PBMCs, collected after allogeneic stem cell transplant with posttransplant cyclophosphamide. The receptors here all came from a male patient in his 50s who received an allogeneic stem cell transplant from a related donor and was CMV-positive. Some T cells may be supplied by the graft donor.

About this clone itself: Sequence at one end of the junction differs from germline and may be a read error. The chain couples TRBV7-9 to TRBJ2-3, with 10 positions matching TRBD2. This CDR3 has 15 amino acids. Germline CDR1 and CDR2: SEHNR and FQNEAQ (reference sequence). The CDR3 DNA follows: TGTGCCAGCAGCTCTACTAGCGGGGCCCCGTTGGTAACAGATTTT. It encodes CASSSTSGAPLVTDF.

The V call is TRBV9, the J call TRBJ1-2; D perhaps matches TRBD1 (6 bases). This CDR3 has 15 amino acids. Germline CDR1 SGDLS, CDR2 YYNGEE. Trimming removed 4 bases at V and 0 bases at J, with 13 bases between. The CDR3 is CASSSERGSNYGYTF. Written as DNA, the CDR3 is TGTGCCAGCAGCTCCGAAAGGGGGTCTAACTATGGCTACACCTTC.

This clone was seen once. The rearrangement joins TRBV7-2 to TRBJ2-1, with TRBD2 matching over 7 bases. In germline, CDR1 is SGHTA, CDR2 FQGNSA. V lost 7 bases, J lost 16 bases, and 19 bases stayed unmatched. The CDR3 is made up of 14 amino acids. The CDR3 is CASTLVGTTAFHFF. CDR3 bases: TGTGCCAGCACCCTAGTCGGGACTACCGCGTTCCATTTCTTC.

This clone was picked up a small number of times. Germline and junction disagree at one end, which may indicate a read error. The chain has TRBV2 and TRBJ1-4; TRBD1 aligns across 8 bases. The CDR3 spans 14 residues. From germline, CDR1 is SNHLY and CDR2 FYNNEI. The CDR3 sequence is CASSENTSTDRGNF. The CDR3 bases are TGTGCCAGCAGTGAAAATACTAGCACCGACAGGGGAAACTTT. Combining the CDR3 with reference TRBV2 and TRBJ1-4 gives the whole variable domain EPEVTQTPSHQVTQMGQEVILRCVPISNHLYFYWYRQILGQKVEFLVSFYNNEISEKSEIFDDQFSVERPDGSNFTLKIRSTKLEDSAMYFCASSENTSTDRGNFGSGTQLSVL.

The V gene is TRBV10-2, the J gene TRBJ1-3, with no clear D. Germline values: CDR1 WSHSY, CDR2 SAAADI. This CDR3 has 13 residues. Trimming stripped 7 bases from V and 1 base from J, with 8 bases between. The CDR3 DNA follows: TGCGCCAGCACCCAGATTTCTGGAAACACCATATATTTT. Protein sequence: CASTQISGNTIYF.

The chain joins TRBV5-1 to TRBJ1-3; 7 bases line up with TRBD1. CDR1 and CDR2 from the germline V gene are SGHRS and YFSETQ. This CDR3 spans 15 amino acids. The ends lost 5 bases at V and 0 bases at J; junction bases unmatched: 5. For the CDR3, the DNA is TGCGCCAGCAGTTTTGGACAGGCCTCTGGAAACACCATATATTTT. It yields the protein CASSFGQASGNTIYF.

The chain employs TRBV2 and TRBJ2-5, with a weak D call TRBD2 (6 bases). Germline V CDR1 and CDR2: SNHLY, FYNNEI. V lost 2 bases and J lost 1, with 14 bases in between. The CDR3 totals 16 residues. CDR3 nucleotide sequence: TGTGCCAGCAGTGAATGGGGGAGGAGGGTCCAAGAGACCCAGTACTTC. The encoded protein is CASSEWGRRVQETQYF.

The genes are TRBV6-6 and TRBJ2-1, with a tentative D call TRBD1 (6 bases). With 6 bases removed from V and 3 bases from J, the gap between germline ends came to 15 bases. Looked up from germline, CDR1 is MNHNY and CDR2 is SVGAGI (reference sequence). This CDR3 has 15 residues. The CDR3 protein is CASRTGTRFYNEQFF. In nucleotides, the CDR3 is TGTGCCAGCAGAACCGGGACAAGATTCTACAATGAGCAGTTCTTC.

This sequence joins TRBV6-1 and TRBJ2-7; possible D gene TRBD2, 5 bases. The CDR3 consists of 13 residues. Trimming removed 9 bases at V and 4 bases at J, with 16 bases between. The germline V gene has CDR1 MNHNS and CDR2 SASEGT. Written as DNA, the CDR3 is TGTGCCAGTAGAGAGGGCCCACAGTACGAGCAGTACTTC. Its translation: CASREGPQYEQYF.

The genes are TRBV9 and TRBJ1-5; 10 bases agree with TRBD1. The germline CDR1 and CDR2 sequences are SGDLS and YYNGEE. Trimming removed 4 bases from V and 7 bases from J; junction bases left unmatched: 8. The CDR3 loop spans 15 amino acids. In nucleotides, the CDR3 is TGTGCCAGCAGCCGCGACAGGGGGCTGACCCAGCCCCAGCATTTT. Translating it yields CASSRDRGLTQPQHF.

This clone was seen more than once but under ten times. The V gene is TRBV12-5, the J gene TRBJ1-1; 9 bases agree with TRBD1. This CDR3 spans 18 amino acids. Trimming took 4 bases from V and 0 from J; bases not matched to a gene: 12. Looked up from germline, CDR1 is LGHNT and CDR2 is FRNRAP. CDR3 in amino acids: CASGSQGQGDGLNTEAFF. The CDR3, as DNA: TGTGCTAGTGGTTCCCAGGGACAGGGCGATGGTTTGAACACTGAAGCTTTCTTT. Based on the CDR3 plus reference TRBV12-5 and TRBJ1-1, the full variable domain is DARVTQTPRHKVTEMGQEVTMRCQPILGHNTVFWYRQTMMQGLELLAYFRNRAPLDDSGMPKDRFSAEMPDATLATLKIQPSEPRDSAVYFCASGSQGQGDGLNTEAFFGQGTRLTVV.

This clone occurred once. The V call is TRBV5-1, the J call TRBJ2-7; TRBD2 matches 9 bases. Germline CDR1 and CDR2: SGHRS and YFSETQ. CDR3 length: 16 amino acids. J gave up 0 bases and V 4 bases, and 8 bases lay outside the gene matches. The CDR3 DNA follows: TGCGCCAGCAGCGAGTGGAGCGGGGGGAGCTCCTACGAGCAGTACTTC. Its translation: CASSEWSGGSSYEQYF.

This chain's CDR3 is CASSLGPGVQETQYF. The CDR3 bases are TGTGCCAGCAGCTTGGGGCCGGGGGTTCAAGAGACCCAGTACTTC. V and J are TRBV5-6 and TRBJ2-5; D might be TRBD2 (6 bases). CDR3 size: 15 residues. Germline loops: CDR1 SGHDT, CDR2 YYEEEE. The germline V and J ends were trimmed by 0 bases and 2 bases, with 11 bases remaining between them.

The rearrangement joins TRBV25-1 to TRBJ1-4, with D possibly TRBD1 on 5 matching bases. Germline V lookup: CDR1 MGHDK, CDR2 SYGVNS. The CDR3 is made up of 15 amino acids. V was pared by 1 base and J by 8 bases, with 14 bases between. The CDR3: CASSESPGMGEKLFF. The CDR3 nucleotides are TGTGCCAGCAGTGAATCGCCAGGGATGGGGGAAAAACTGTTTTTT.

The rearrangement uses TRBV19 and TRBJ2-5; 7 nucleotides line up with TRBD1. V lost 6 bases and J lost 0; bases outside the gene matches: 1. Germline CDR1 and CDR2: LNHDA and SQIVND (reference sequence). The length of the CDR3 is 13 residues. The CDR3 spells CASRGTDQETQYF. In DNA, the CDR3 is TGTGCCAGTAGGGGGACAGACCAAGAGACCCAGTACTTC.

The chain combines TRBV19 with TRBJ2-4; a weak D match, TRBD2 (5 bases). Germline V CDR1 and CDR2: LNHDA, SQIVND (reference sequence). V lost 1 base, J lost 0 bases, and 10 bases lay in between. This CDR3 is built from 16 residues. The CDR3 here is CASSIGGMGAKNIQYF. CDR3 nucleotide sequence: TGTGCCAGTAGTATAGGAGGGATGGGAGCCAAAAACATTCAGTACTTC. The full variable domain, rest sourced from reference TRBV19 and TRBJ2-4, is DGGITQSPKYLFRKEGQNVTLSCEQNLNHDAMYWYRQDPGQGLRLIYYSQIVNDFQKGDIAEGYSVSREKKESFPLTVTSAQKNPTAFYLCASSIGGMGAKNIQYFGAGTRLSVL.

V gene TRBV19 combines with J gene TRBJ2-1; 10 bases align to TRBD1. V dropped 3 bases and J dropped 4; count of bases not matched to a gene: 12. This CDR3 is built from 18 residues. Germline-derived CDR1 and CDR2 are LNHDA and SQIVND (reference sequence). CDR3 protein: CASSMQGAGTGDYNEQFF. The CDR3 DNA sequence: TGTGCCAGTAGTATGCAGGGGGCGGGGACAGGGGATTACAATGAGCAGTTCTTC.

The rearrangement links TRBV18 to TRBJ1-1; 8 nucleotides line up with TRBD1. The germline gives CDR1 KGHSH, CDR2 LQKENI. J lost 6 bases, V lost 3 bases, and 3 bases had no gene match. This CDR3 has 13 residues. CDR3 residues: CASSPGQGAEAFF. The DNA for the CDR3 is TGTGCCAGCTCACCCGGACAGGGCGCTGAAGCTTTCTTT.

The chain carries TRBV4-1 and TRBJ2-6; 11 nucleotides align to TRBD1. In germline, CDR1 is MGHRA, CDR2 YSYEKL. The CDR3 covers 19 residues. The J segment lost 1 base and the V segment lost 3 bases, leaving 8 bases of the junction unmatched. CDR3 nucleotide sequence: TGCGCCAGCAGCCATCCCAAGGGACAGGGGGTGTCTGGGGCCAACGTCCTGACTTTC. This translates into CASSHPKGQGVSGANVLTF.

This clone has only a few counts. The chain couples TRBV9 to TRBJ2-5; 7 bases agree with TRBD1. V gave up 3 bases and J gave up 3 bases; unmatched junction bases: 5. CDR1 is SGDLS, CDR2 YYNGEE, per germline. The CDR3 consists of 14 residues. The CDR3 bases are TGTGCCAGCAGCGCCCAACAGGGGAAAGAGACCCAGTACTTC. Amino acids: CASSAQQGKETQYF.

The chain carries TRBV7-3 and TRBJ2-7; possible D gene TRBD1, 6 bases. The V gene lost 0 bases and the J gene lost 0 bases, with 15 bases spanning the gap. This CDR3 contains 17 residues. The V gene's germline CDR1 is SGHTA and CDR2 FQGTGA. The CDR3 region has the DNA TGTGCCAGCAGCTTAACGTGGGGGACACCTCGCTCCTACGAGCAGTACTTC. It translates to CASSLTWGTPRSYEQYF.

Here the CDR3 DNA reads TGTGCCAGCAGTGAAGGAGCAGGGGAGGGGCCCCAGCATTTT. Translation gives CASSEGAGEGPQHF. The chain combines TRBV2 with TRBJ1-5; tentative D call: TRBD1 (6 bases). Germline values: CDR1 SNHLY, CDR2 FYNNEI. V lost 1 base and J 9 bases, leaving 13 bases between the germline ends. This CDR3 comprises 14 residues.

The chain couples TRBV19 to TRBJ2-3; 9 bases align to TRBD2. This CDR3 is 16 amino acids long. Germline CDR1 is LNHDA and CDR2 is SQIVND (reference sequence). Losses at the gene ends were 5 bases for V and 4 bases for J; bases not matched to a gene: 10. CDR3 sequence: CASSRRSSGSPDTQYF. CDR3 in DNA: TGTGCCAGTAGTCGCAGAAGTAGCGGGAGCCCAGATACGCAGTATTTT.

V usage is TRBV4-3 and J usage is TRBJ1-3, with D perhaps matching TRBD1 (5 bases). Deletions cut 0 bases from V and 4 bases from J, with 16 bases between. The germline CDR1 and CDR2 sequences are LGHNA and YSLEER. The CDR3 is 17 amino acids. The CDR3 region is CASSQDSYPGKGNTIYF. The DNA of the CDR3 is TGCGCCAGCAGCCAAGATTCCTATCCAGGGAAAGGAAACACCATATATTTT.

This clone appeared a few times. The genes are TRBV19 and TRBJ2-7; 8 bases map to TRBD1. There are 14 residues in the CDR3. The trim removed 6 bases at V and 3 bases at J, leaving 7 bases unmatched. Germline CDR1 and CDR2: LNHDA and SQIVND (reference sequence). The CDR3 DNA reads as TGTGCCAGTAGGGGACAGGTAGGAGGCTACGAGCAGTACTTC. Translation: CASRGQVGGYEQYF. Full variable domain (rest looked up from reference TRBV19 and TRBJ2-7): DGGITQSPKYLFRKEGQNVTLSCEQNLNHDAMYWYRQDPGQGLRLIYYSQIVNDFQKGDIAEGYSVSREKKESFPLTVTSAQKNPTAFYLCASRGQVGGYEQYFGPGTRLTVT.

This sequence joins TRBV25-1 and TRBJ2-7; 8 bases fit TRBD2. Germline CDR1 and CDR2: MGHDK and SYGVNS. With 8 bases clipped from V and 4 bases from J, the junction kept 13 bases outside the gene matches. This CDR3 contains 15 residues. CDR3 bases: TGTGCCAGCGGACGGGGGGGACTAGGATCTTACGAGCAGTACTTC. Its translation is CASGRGGLGSYEQYF.

The chain links TRBV5-4 to TRBJ2-7, with D perhaps matching TRBD2 (7 bases). Trimming took off 4 bases at V and 2 bases at J, with 16 bases between the two ends. The CDR3 covers 15 residues. The germline V gene encodes CDR1 SGHNT and CDR2 YYREEE (reference sequence). CDR3 DNA sequence: TGTGCCAGCAGCCCCAGGTTGGGGGGGCCCTACGAGCAGTACTTC. Translated: CASSPRLGGPYEQYF.

This chain joins TRBV5-3 and TRBJ1-1; 7 positions agree with TRBD1. TRBV5-3 falls under the ORF class, with uncertain function. The CDR3 is 17 residues long. Trimming took 2 bases from V and 0 from J; bases not matched to a gene: 10. The CDR3 sequence is CARSLPGQKYLNTEAFF. The CDR3 nucleotides are TGTGCCAGAAGCTTACCGGGACAGAAGTACCTGAACACTGAAGCTTTCTTT.

The chain links TRBV7-9 to TRBJ1-2, with D perhaps TRBD1 (6 bases). CDR1 SEHNR and CDR2 FQNEAQ come from the germline V gene (reference sequence). The CDR3 contains 14 residues. V lost 5 bases and J lost 4, with 14 bases in between. The CDR3 region has the DNA TGTGCCAGCAGCCCCCCGGACAGAAGCTATGGCTACACCTTC. It specifies CASSPPDRSYGYTF.

This chain links TRBV6-6 with TRBJ2-7; D is possibly TRBD2 (5 bases). The CDR3 has 13 amino acids. Trimming pared 6 bases from V and 7 bases from J, leaving 16 bases between. Germline V gene lookup returns CDR1 MNHNY and CDR2 SVGAGI (reference sequence). The CDR3 DNA is TGTGCCAGCAGAACCCGTCAGAGGGTTGAGCAGTACTTC. Amino acids: CASRTRQRVEQYF.

The chain carries TRBV4-1 and TRBJ1-3, with 7 bases identical to TRBD1. This CDR3 comprises 17 residues. V shed 2 bases, J shed 0 bases, and the junction held 7 bases outside the gene matches. The germline V gene encodes CDR1 MGHRA and CDR2 YSYEKL. CDR3 bases: TGCGCCAGCAGCCAACACCACAGGGGATTCTCTGGAAACACCATATATTTT. Its protein is CASSQHHRGFSGNTIYF.

The V call is TRBV6-5, the J call TRBJ2-3; the D gene is possibly TRBD1 (6 bases). Germline loops: CDR1 MNHEY, CDR2 SVGAGI. Between the trimmed V and J ends, which lost 0 bases and 10 bases, there was a span of 20 bases. This CDR3 is 16 amino acids long. The CDR3, as DNA: TGTGCCAGCAGTTACTCGTTCCGGACAGAGAAAGTCGCGCAGTATTTT. Encoded protein: CASSYSFRTEKVAQYF.